This T cell receptor (beta chain) was sequenced during a study of cytomegalovirus exposure and HLA in healthy donors (TCRdb year 2017). In terms of the full investigation: According to a later analysis, the 120 or so validation repertoires were produced on the same platform as the 666 repertoires of the first cohort. The study aimed to test whether signatures of past pathogen exposure could be identified by cataloging public T cell receptors. To predict cytomegalovirus infection status, the study combined high-throughput TCR immunosequencing, statistical association of individual TCRs with disease status, and machine learning. Along with the roughly 700-subject first cohort, a separate validation cohort of over a hundred different subjects was used.

Here is what the overall study found, with its caveats: In the study, roughly 160 TCR beta chains were listed as associated with cytomegalovirus. A few of the identified cytomegalovirus-associated TCR beta chains were confirmed in vitro to be specific for cytomegalovirus antigens. Subsequent analysis determined that TCRs grouped into clusters in the first cohort also showed a tendency toward co-occurrence across the 120 or so validation repertoires, and 94% of cluster scores exceeded 0. The classifier was reported to diagnose cytomegalovirus status with high specificity and sensitivity in both the original and validation cohorts. Across donors, most TCR sequences were observed very rarely, whereas some public TCRs were present in many individuals. A later analysis had no HLA typing for the validation cohort, so co-occurrence there was scored across all 130 or so repertoires. The authors suggested that the approach could potentially be generalized to other disease states and immunological phenotypes.

The library was generated by the immunoSEQ multiplex PCR assay. The authors processed their data as follows. A statistical classification framework was built for diagnosing cytomegalovirus status from the catalog of TCR beta chain sequences. TCRdb obtained this table from immuneACCESS and retained in-frame rearrangements with V and J assigned. These tables miss some clones; where compared with another copy, unresolved V genes account for less than half of the shortfall, and the remainder is unexplained. V and J calls and clone size are given by that table; D and trimming were obtained from the DNA. For this sample the table gives 100,000 to 120,000 clones, of which around 89% were detected only once. Together, the top ten hold over 1.1% of the sample. Separate from the approximately 700-subject first cohort, the validation cohort of about 130 subjects was the group to which the donors belonged.

The germline V end is reduced by 4 bases and the J end by 0 bases; junction bases left unmatched: 8. The cysteine opens and the phenylalanine closes a CDR3 of 16 amino acids. CDR3 DNA is the only sequence kept; it has 48 bases, read in frame from the first base. Taken from the germline V gene, the CDR1 and CDR2 loops are MDHEN and SYDVKM. As for this clone: The specificity of this receptor is unknown. The sample holds no much larger clone one base away, and base qualities are not on file.

Sequencing was done on a sample of PBMCs. The chain employs TRBV28 and TRBJ1-1, with TRBD1 matching 7 junction bases. The sequence was obtained from a woman in her twenties or thirties in good health and CMV-seropositive. The CDR3 sequence is CASSSPTGIMNTEAFF. The nucleotide sequence reads as follows: TGTGCCAGCAGTTCCCCGACAGGGATTATGAACACTGAAGCTTTCTTT.